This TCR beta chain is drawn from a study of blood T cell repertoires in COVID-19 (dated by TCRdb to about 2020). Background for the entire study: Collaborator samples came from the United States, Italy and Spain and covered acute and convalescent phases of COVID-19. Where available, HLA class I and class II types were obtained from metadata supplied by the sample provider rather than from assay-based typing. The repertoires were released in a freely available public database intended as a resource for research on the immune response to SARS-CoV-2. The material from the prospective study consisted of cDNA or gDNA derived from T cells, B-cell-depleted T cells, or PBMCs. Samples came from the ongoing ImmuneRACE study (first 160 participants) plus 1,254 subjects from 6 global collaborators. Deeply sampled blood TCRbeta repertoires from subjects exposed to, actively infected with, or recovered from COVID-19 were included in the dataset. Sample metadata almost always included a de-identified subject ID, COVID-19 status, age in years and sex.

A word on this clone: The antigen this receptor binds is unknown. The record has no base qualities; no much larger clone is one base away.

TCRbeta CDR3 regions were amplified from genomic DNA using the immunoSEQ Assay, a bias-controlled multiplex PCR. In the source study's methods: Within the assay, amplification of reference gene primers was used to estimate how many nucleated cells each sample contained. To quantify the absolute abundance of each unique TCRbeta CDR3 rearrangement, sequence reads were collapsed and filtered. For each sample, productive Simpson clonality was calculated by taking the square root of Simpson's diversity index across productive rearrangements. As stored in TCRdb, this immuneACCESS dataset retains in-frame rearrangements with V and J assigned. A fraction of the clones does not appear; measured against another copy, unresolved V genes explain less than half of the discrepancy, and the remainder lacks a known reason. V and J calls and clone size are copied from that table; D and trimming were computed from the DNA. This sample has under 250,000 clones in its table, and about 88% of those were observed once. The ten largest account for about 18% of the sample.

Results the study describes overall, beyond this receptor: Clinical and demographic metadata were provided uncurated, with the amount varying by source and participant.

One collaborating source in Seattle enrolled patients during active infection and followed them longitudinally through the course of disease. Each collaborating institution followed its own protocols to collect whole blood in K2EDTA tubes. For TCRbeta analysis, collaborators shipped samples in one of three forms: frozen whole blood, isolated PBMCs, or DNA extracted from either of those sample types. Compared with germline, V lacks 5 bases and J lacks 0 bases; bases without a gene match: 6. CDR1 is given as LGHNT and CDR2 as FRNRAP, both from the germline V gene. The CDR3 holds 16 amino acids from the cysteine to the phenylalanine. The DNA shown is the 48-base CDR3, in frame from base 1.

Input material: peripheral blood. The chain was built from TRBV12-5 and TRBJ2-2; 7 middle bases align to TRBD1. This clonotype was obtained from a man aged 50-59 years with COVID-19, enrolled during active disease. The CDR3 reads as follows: CASGTRTGPNTGELFF. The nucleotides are TGTGCTAGTGGTACCAGGACAGGCCCGAACACCGGGGAGCTGTTTTTT.